This record looks at one TCR beta chain sequence and its context. Its cognate antigen is unknown. This record belongs to a study of T-cell memory formation after mild COVID-19. Study-level results: Memory sampled before infection contained some responding clones, suggesting cross-reactive memory joined.

It was 5'RACE with constant-segment primers that produced the TCR alpha and TCR beta cDNA libraries, which carried sample barcodes and UMIs. TCRdb used MiXCR to reprocess the 5' RACE reads, holding one entry per CDR3 protein. The repertoire holds roughly 600,000 distinct CDR3 sequences, approximately 18% seen once, with around 12% in the top ten. Per germline, CDR1 MNHEY and CDR2 SVGAGI. Trimming shortened V by 7 bases and J by 9 bases, and 16 bases separated the two germline ends. The CDR3 runs to 13 residues. The sequencing sample was made of PBMCs or a T cell subset sorted from them (not recorded which). The rearrangement joins TRBV6-5 to TRBJ2-1; D might be TRBD2 (6 bases). This TCR derives from an adult woman who had mild COVID-19 (a few samples of this study predate the infection). Cell type and time point are not known. CDR3 loop: CASIQRASGEQFF. The CDR3 DNA follows: TGTGCCAGCATACAGCGGGCAAGCGGTGAGCAGTTCTTC.